These 28 T cell receptor beta chains originate from one sample sequenced in a study of cytomegalovirus exposure and HLA in healthy donors. PCR was performed using 60 Vbeta and 13 Jbeta primers. TCRdb keeps only in-frame clones here, not all; method: immunoSEQ multiplex PCR. The sample lists about 61,000 clones, around 92% occurring once. Source material: PBMCs. These receptors came from a man between 25 and 39 years old in good health and CMV-seropositive.

The chain joins TRBV28 to TRBJ1-4, with D possibly TRBD1 on 6 matching bases. The germline V gene encodes CDR1 MDHEN and CDR2 SYDVKM. The length of the CDR3 is 12 residues. V lost 10 bases to trimming and J lost 10 bases, with 16 bases between them. The CDR3 bases are TGTGCCACCGGGGGGGGCTTGGGAAAACTGTTTTTT. It translates to CATGGGLGKLFF.

The chain recombines TRBV4-1 with TRBJ2-4; possible D gene TRBD1, 6 bases. Germline V gene sequence: CDR1 MGHRA, CDR2 YSYEKL. The CDR3 is 18 residues long. V was trimmed by 4 bases and J by 3 bases, leaving 22 bases between them. The CDR3 loop is CASSRVPLWGRDKNIQYF. The CDR3 nucleotides are TGCGCCAGCAGCCGTGTTCCCCTTTGGGGGCGCGACAAAAACATTCAGTACTTC.

V is TRBV6-1 and J is TRBJ2-3, with D tentatively TRBD2 (5 bases). The V end was cut by 8 bases, the J end by 2 bases, with 17 bases between. The CDR3 loop spans 15 amino acids. Germline V lookup: CDR1 MNHNS, CDR2 SASEGT. This CDR3 reads CASREASSSTDTQYF. DNA for the CDR3: TGTGCCAGCCGCGAGGCTAGCAGTTCCACAGATACGCAGTATTTT.

V usage is TRBV29-1 and J usage is TRBJ2-5, with D maybe TRBD2 (7 bases). There are 13 residues in the CDR3. Germline V gene lookup returns CDR1 SQVTM and CDR2 ANQGSEA. Trimming pared 4 bases from V and 11 bases from J, leaving 20 bases between. CDR3 amino acids: CSVVGGGAGEQYF. The CDR3 nucleotides are TGCAGCGTTGTGGGAGGGGGGGCCGGGGAGCAGTACTTC.

J is TRBJ2-7 and V is TRBV7-8; no definite D call. This CDR3 contains 14 residues. V lost 1 base to trimming and J lost 2 bases, with 9 bases between them. Looked up from germline, CDR1 is SGHVS and CDR2 is FQNEAQ. CDR3 in DNA: TGTGCCAGCAGCTTAGTCGGTGGAGCCTACGAGCAGTACTTC. Translation gives CASSLVGGAYEQYF. Combining the CDR3 with reference TRBV7-8 and TRBJ2-7 gives the whole variable domain GAGVSQSPRYKVAKRGQDVALRCDPISGHVSLFWYQQALGQGPEFLTYFQNEAQLDKSGLPSDRFFAERPEGSVSTLKIQRTQQEDSAVYLCASSLVGGAYEQYFGPGTRLTVT.

The rearrangement uses TRBV6-1 and TRBJ2-1; TRBD1 matches 8 bases. Trimming cost V 3 bases and J 4 bases; bases outside gene matches: 8. Germline CDR1 is MNHNS and CDR2 is SASEGT. The length of the CDR3 is 16 residues. CDR3 coding DNA: TGTGCCAGCAGTGACTTTAGGACAGGGACATACAATGAGCAGTTCTTC. It encodes CASSDFRTGTYNEQFF.

The chain has TRBV5-6 and TRBJ2-5; TRBD2 might be the D (5 bases). CDR1 is SGHDT and CDR2 is YYEEEE in the germline V gene. CDR3 length: 14 residues. Deletions cut 0 bases from V and 3 bases from J, with 9 bases between. In DNA, the CDR3 is TGTGCCAGCAGCTTGGCTAGCACGGAAGAGACCCAGTACTTC. It codes for CASSLASTEETQYF.

This chain uses TRBV7-3 with TRBJ2-3; TRBD2 matches at 7 bases. From germline, CDR1 is SGHTA and CDR2 FQGTGA. The CDR3 loop spans 14 amino acids. With V trimmed by 5 bases and J by 4 bases, 6 bases remained unmatched. CDR3 sequence reads: CASSHGGFSDTQYF. The CDR3 nucleotides are TGTGCCAGCAGCCACGGGGGGTTCTCAGATACGCAGTATTTT.

With regard to this clone: Other DNA sequences in the sample encode the same CDR3. Here the CDR3 DNA reads TGTGCCAGCAGCTTCACAGGGGGCGGCACTGAAGCTTTCTTT. Amino acids: CASSFTGGGTEAFF. This chain connects TRBV7-3 to TRBJ1-1; 9 bases match TRBD1. Germline CDR1 is SGHTA and CDR2 is FQGTGA. This CDR3 region has 14 residues. The ends lost 3 bases at V and 4 bases at J; junction bases unmatched: 3.

The chain carries TRBV6-5 and TRBJ2-7; TRBD2 matches at 8 bases. The V gene's germline CDR1 is MNHEY and CDR2 SVGAGI. V shed 0 bases and J 2 bases; nucleotides not matched to a gene: 3. The CDR3 contains 15 residues. CDR3: CASSYSSGGPYEQYF. The CDR3 DNA sequence: TGTGCCAGCAGTTACTCGTCGGGAGGGCCCTACGAGCAGTACTTC.

J is TRBJ1-5 and V is TRBV4-3, with TRBD1 as a possible D gene (5 bases). Per germline, CDR1 LGHNA and CDR2 YSLEER. The V and J ends lost 0 bases and 7 bases respectively, with 13 bases between them. The CDR3 contains 15 residues. CDR3 sequence: CASSQDRQGPQPQHF. The CDR3 DNA is TGCGCCAGCAGCCAAGACAGGCAGGGCCCCCAGCCCCAGCATTTT.

The chain joins TRBV19 to TRBJ1-2, with TRBD1 matching 7 bases. With V trimmed by 0 bases and J by 14 bases, 6 bases remained unmatched. The CDR3 covers 12 residues. In germline, CDR1 is LNHDA, CDR2 SQIVND (reference sequence). CDR3 DNA: TGTGCCAGTAGTATAGATGGAGGGGGCAGTACCTTC. Protein: CASSIDGGGSTF. Complete variable domain (other parts from reference TRBV19 and TRBJ1-2): DGGITQSPKYLFRKEGQNVTLSCEQNLNHDAMYWYRQDPGQGLRLIYYSQIVNDFQKGDIAEGYSVSREKKESFPLTVTSAQKNPTAFYLCASSIDGGGSTFGSGTRLTVV.

The chain carries TRBV4-3 and TRBJ2-7, with TRBD2 identical over 8 bases. The CDR3 is 14 residues long. V shed 4 bases and J 7 bases; nucleotides not matched to a gene: 9. Germline values: CDR1 LGHNA, CDR2 YSLEER. Here the CDR3 reads CASSPGLGLREQYF. In DNA, the CDR3 is TGCGCCAGCAGCCCGGGACTAGGCCTACGGGAGCAGTACTTC.

The chain uses TRBV5-4 and TRBJ2-7, with 9 bases that match TRBD1. Per germline, CDR1 SGHNT and CDR2 YYREEE (reference sequence). The CDR3 length is 15 residues. V trimming: 0 bases; J trimming: 2 bases; junction bases outside the gene matches: 3. CDR3 in amino acids: CASSLAGQGTYEQYF. The CDR3 DNA sequence: TGTGCCAGCAGCTTGGCCGGACAGGGGACCTACGAGCAGTACTTC.

The chain uses TRBV14 and TRBJ1-2; possible D gene TRBD1, 6 bases. The V and J ends lost 1 base and 1 base respectively, with 13 bases between them. Germline V lookup: CDR1 SGHDN, CDR2 FVKESK. The CDR3 runs 16 residues. The CDR3 is CASSQGPGTFNYGYTF. The CDR3 DNA sequence: TGTGCCAGCAGCCAAGGTCCCGGGACATTTAACTATGGCTACACCTTC.

V usage is TRBV7-9 and J usage is TRBJ2-7; 12 bases line up with TRBD2. V shed 7 bases and J 7 bases; nucleotides not matched to a gene: 8. The V gene's germline CDR1 is SEHNR and CDR2 FQNEAQ (reference sequence). This CDR3 has 14 amino acids. The CDR3 spells CASIKLAGGREQYF. In DNA form, the CDR3 reads TGTGCCAGCATAAAACTAGCGGGAGGTCGAGAGCAGTACTTC.

This clone was observed once. The chain combines TRBV2 with TRBJ1-1, with D maybe TRBD1 (6 bases). Germline V gene data show CDR1 as SNHLY and CDR2 as FYNNEI. The CDR3 spans 14 residues. V lost 4 bases and J lost 3, with 12 bases in between. The CDR3 DNA is TGTGCCAGCAGTGTAGGGGGAGTGGACACTGAAGCTTTCTTT. Protein product: CASSVGGVDTEAFF.

The genes are TRBV19 and TRBJ1-1; 7 nucleotides match TRBD1. The CDR3 is 15 amino acids. CDR1 LNHDA and CDR2 SQIVND come from the germline V gene (reference sequence). Trimming removed 3 bases from V and 1 base from J; junction bases left unmatched: 5. CDR3 bases: TGTGCCAGTAGTATCTCCTGGACAGGGAACACTGAAGCTTTCTTT. This codes for CASSISWTGNTEAFF.

The J gene is TRBJ2-3, the V gene TRBV16, with 12 bases aligning to TRBD2. CDR1 and CDR2 from the germline V gene are KGHSY and FQNENV. The junction had 10 bases not matched to a gene; V was cut back by 1 base and J by 8 bases. This CDR3 comprises 17 residues. In DNA, the CDR3 is TGTGCCAGCAGCCAATGGCGCCTAGCGGGAGGGGTTGCTACGCAGTATTTT. Its translation: CASSQWRLAGGVATQYF.

The V call is TRBV29-1, the J call TRBJ2-2; 10 bases align to TRBD1. V was pared by 6 bases and J by 0 bases, with 13 bases of the junction left unmatched. Germline-derived CDR1 and CDR2 are SQVTM and ANQGSEA. This CDR3 contains 18 residues. In DNA form, the CDR3 reads TGCAGCGTAGGCCGGGACAGGGGCACCACGCCGAACACCGGGGAGCTGTTTTTT. Translation: CSVGRDRGTTPNTGELFF.

This clone was seen once. The genes are TRBV25-1 and TRBJ2-2; TRBD1 matches 7 bases. The CDR3 spans 15 residues. The germline V gene has CDR1 MGHDK and CDR2 SYGVNS. V lost 2 bases to trimming and J lost 4 bases; unmatched junction nucleotides: 4. In DNA form, the CDR3 reads TGTGCCAGCAGTGAACACAGGGGAGCCACCGGGGAGCTGTTTTTT. Protein product: CASSEHRGATGELFF.

This chain links TRBV28 with TRBJ2-5, with D possibly being TRBD1 (6 bases). The better agreement between TRBJ2-7 and the DNA end casts doubt on the J call. The CDR3 totals 13 residues. Per the germline V gene, CDR1 is MDHEN and CDR2 is SYDVKM. CDR3 coding DNA: TGTGCCAGCACCCGCCTACAGGGCTACGAGCAGTACTTC. Protein sequence: CASTRLQGYEQYF.

Only one count was recorded for this clone. The gene calls are TRBV19 and TRBJ2-1; TRBD2 aligns across 8 bases. Trimming removed 4 bases from V and 2 bases from J; junction bases left unmatched: 10. The germline CDR1 and CDR2 sequences are LNHDA and SQIVND (reference sequence). The CDR3 sequence is 17 residues long. The CDR3 DNA reads TGTGCCAGTAGTACCATTAGCGGGGAGGGCGCCTACAATGAGCAGTTCTTC. Protein: CASSTISGEGAYNEQFF.

V is TRBV19 and J is TRBJ2-6, with D maybe TRBD2 (6 bases). The V gene's germline CDR1 is LNHDA and CDR2 SQIVND (reference sequence). Trimming cost V 2 bases and J 2 bases, with 16 bases left between them. There are 18 residues in the CDR3. CDR3: CASSIMVEGSTGANVLTF. The CDR3, as DNA: TGTGCCAGTAGTATAATGGTGGAGGGAAGCACTGGGGCCAACGTCCTGACTTTC.

This chain connects TRBV5-5 to TRBJ1-3; D unclear. This CDR3 region has 16 residues. Trimming removed 6 bases at V and 3 bases at J, with 19 bases between. Per germline, CDR1 SGHKS and CDR2 YYEKEE (reference sequence). The chain's CDR3 is CASNPGVGDFGNTIYF. The CDR3, as DNA: TGTGCCAGCAACCCCGGCGTCGGGGATTTTGGAAACACCATATATTTT.

V and J are TRBV7-6 and TRBJ2-1, with unresolved D. CDR1 and CDR2 (germline): SGHVS, FNYEAQ. The V end was cut by 5 bases, the J end by 9 bases, with 14 bases between. The CDR3 has 13 amino acids. The CDR3 region is CASSRGVPIEQFF. CDR3 nucleotide sequence: TGTGCCAGCAGCCGAGGAGTCCCCATTGAGCAGTTCTTC.

This chain uses TRBV5-1 with TRBJ2-7; 9 nucleotides align to TRBD2. There are 14 residues in the CDR3. With 0 bases clipped from V and 4 bases from J, the junction kept 2 bases outside the gene matches. Per the germline V gene, CDR1 is SGHRS and CDR2 is YFSETQ. The DNA for the CDR3 is TGCGCCAGCAGCTTGGGGGCGGGGGGGTACGAGCAGTACTTC. It translates to CASSLGAGGYEQYF.

The rearrangement joins TRBV29-1 to TRBJ2-5; D might be TRBD1 (5 bases). Germline loops: CDR1 SQVTM, CDR2 ANQGSEA. The V end lost 2 bases, the J end lost 0 bases, and 16 bases lay between the germline ends. The CDR3 consists of 16 residues. For the CDR3, the DNA is TGCAGCGTTGAAACCCAGGGAAATAGCAACCAAGAGACCCAGTACTTC. It specifies CSVETQGNSNQETQYF. Full variable domain (rest looked up from reference TRBV29-1 and TRBJ2-5): SAVISQKPSRDICQRGTSLTIQCQVDSQVTMMFWYRQQPGQSLTLIATANQGSEATYESGFVIDKFPISRPNLTFSTLTVSNMSPEDSSIYLCSVETQGNSNQETQYFGPGTRLLVL.